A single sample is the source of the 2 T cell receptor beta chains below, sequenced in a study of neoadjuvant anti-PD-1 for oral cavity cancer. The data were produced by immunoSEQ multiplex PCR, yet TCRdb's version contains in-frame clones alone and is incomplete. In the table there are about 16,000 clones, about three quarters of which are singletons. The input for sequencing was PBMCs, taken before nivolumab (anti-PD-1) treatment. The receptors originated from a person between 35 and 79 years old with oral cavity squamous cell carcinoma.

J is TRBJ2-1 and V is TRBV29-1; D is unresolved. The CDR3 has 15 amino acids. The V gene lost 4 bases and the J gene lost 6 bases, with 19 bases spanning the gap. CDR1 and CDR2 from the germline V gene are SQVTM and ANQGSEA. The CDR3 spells CSVGQSVLYFNEQFF. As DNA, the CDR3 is TGCAGCGTTGGCCAATCCGTTCTATATTTCAATGAGCAGTTCTTC.

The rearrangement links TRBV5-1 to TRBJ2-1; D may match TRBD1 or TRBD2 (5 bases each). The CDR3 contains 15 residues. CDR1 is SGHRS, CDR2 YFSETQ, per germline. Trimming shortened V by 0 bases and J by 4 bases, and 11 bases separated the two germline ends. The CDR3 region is CASSLGGGPYNEQFF. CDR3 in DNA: TGCGCCAGCAGCTTGGGTGGGGGTCCTTACAATGAGCAGTTCTTC.